This is a list of T cell receptor beta chains from one sample in a study of shared clonotypes between healthy human individuals. Generated by immunoSEQ multiplex PCR, the TCRdb table keeps only in-frame clones and is missing some. Among roughly 680,000 clones listed, approximately 72% were seen once. Sequenced sample: memory CD4+ T cells sorted from blood. The receptors were gathered from a woman aged 25 to 39 in good health. Each CDR3 is given with its conserved first and last residue. The D gene is left open where the match is weak. Rows may omit the clone size; those that give it use once, few, many or a size class.

d_call: NA; j_call: TRBJ2-3; v_call: TRBV13; clone_size: NA; cdr3_aa: CASSPAGLTDTQYF; cdr3_nt: TGTGCCAGCAGCCCCGCCGGGCTCACAGATACGCAGTATTTT
d_call: NA; j_call: TRBJ2-7; v_call: TRBV11-2; clone_size: few; cdr3_aa: CASSLYGESDEQYF; cdr3_nt: TGTGCCAGCAGCTTGTACGGCGAAAGCGACGAGCAGTACTTC
d_call: TRBD1; j_call: TRBJ1-2; v_call: TRBV5-1; clone_size: many; cdr3_aa: CASKQGAGGYTF; cdr3_nt: TGCGCCAGCAAACAGGGGGCTGGTGGCTACACCTTC
d_call: TRBD2; j_call: TRBJ2-1; v_call: TRBV5-1; clone_size: few; cdr3_aa: CASSLRLAGNNEQFF; cdr3_nt: TGCGCCAGCAGCTTGCGGCTAGCGGGGAACAATGAGCAGTTCTTC
d_call: NA; j_call: TRBJ2-7; v_call: TRBV11-2; clone_size: NA; cdr3_aa: CASSQSTQSYEQYF; cdr3_nt: TGTGCCAGCAGCCAATCGACACAAAGCTACGAGCAGTACTTC
d_call: NA; j_call: TRBJ2-7; v_call: TRBV5-1; clone_size: NA; cdr3_aa: CASSRKVDYEQYF; cdr3_nt: TGCGCCAGCAGTAGAAAGGTGGACTACGAGCAGTACTTC
d_call: NA; j_call: TRBJ2-3; v_call: TRBV28; clone_size: NA; cdr3_aa: CASSPVGDPSTDTQYF; cdr3_nt: TGTGCCAGCAGTCCAGTGGGGGATCCTAGCACAGATACGCAGTATTTT
d_call: NA; j_call: TRBJ2-7; v_call: TRBV27; clone_size: NA; cdr3_aa: CASSLRYYRAEIAYEQYF; cdr3_nt: TGTGCCAGCAGTTTAAGGTACTACCGGGCTGAGATCGCCTACGAGCAGTACTTC
d_call: NA; j_call: TRBJ1-5; v_call: TRBV28; clone_size: NA; cdr3_aa: CASSLLGGGQPQHF; cdr3_nt: TGTGCCAGCAGTTTATTGGGGGGGGGTCAGCCCCAGCATTTT
d_call: NA; j_call: TRBJ2-5; v_call: TRBV5-1; clone_size: once; cdr3_aa: CASSLLLDQETQYF; cdr3_nt: TGCGCCAGCAGCTTGTTGTTGGACCAAGAGACCCAGTACTTC
d_call: TRBD1; j_call: TRBJ1-1; v_call: TRBV7-9; clone_size: NA; cdr3_aa: CASIKFGQGVSGNTEAFF; cdr3_nt: TGTGCCAGCATCAAATTTGGACAGGGCGTTTCGGGCAACACTGAAGCTTTCTTT
d_call: NA; j_call: TRBJ1-3; v_call: TRBV11-2; clone_size: NA; cdr3_aa: CASSDDRDSVNTIYF; cdr3_nt: TGTGCCAGCAGCGATGACCGGGACTCAGTAAACACCATATATTTT
d_call: NA; j_call: TRBJ1-1; v_call: TRBV5-1; clone_size: NA; cdr3_aa: CASSLVGGDTEAFF; cdr3_nt: TGCGCCAGCAGCTTGGTGGGGGGTGACACTGAAGCTTTCTTT
d_call: NA; j_call: TRBJ2-2; v_call: TRBV6-1; clone_size: NA; cdr3_aa: CASSELFGELFF; cdr3_nt: TGTGCCAGCAGTGAACTATTCGGGGAGCTGTTTTTT
d_call: NA; j_call: TRBJ1-1; v_call: TRBV28; clone_size: few; cdr3_aa: CASSPEYPMNTEAFF; cdr3_nt: TGTGCCAGCAGCCCAGAATACCCCATGAACACTGAAGCTTTCTTT
d_call: NA; j_call: TRBJ1-5; v_call: TRBV18; clone_size: NA; cdr3_aa: CASSQSFNQPQHF; cdr3_nt: TGTGCCAGCTCACAGTCATTCAATCAGCCCCAGCATTTT
d_call: TRBD1; j_call: TRBJ2-7; v_call: TRBV29-1; clone_size: NA; cdr3_aa: CSVERDSGYVEQYF; cdr3_nt: TGCAGCGTTGAAAGGGACAGTGGCTACGTCGAGCAGTACTTC
d_call: NA; j_call: TRBJ1-5; v_call: TRBV28; clone_size: NA; cdr3_aa: CASSGGQGNQPQHF; cdr3_nt: TGTGCCAGCAGTGGGGGCCAGGGGAATCAGCCCCAGCATTTT
d_call: TRBD2; j_call: TRBJ2-1; v_call: TRBV28; clone_size: NA; cdr3_aa: CASRPSGRTYNEQFF; cdr3_nt: TGTGCCAGCAGGCCTAGCGGGCGAACCTACAATGAGCAGTTCTTC
d_call: NA; j_call: TRBJ1-1; v_call: TRBV7-2; clone_size: NA; cdr3_aa: CASSLVPLAEAFF; cdr3_nt: TGTGCCAGCAGCTTAGTACCCCTCGCTGAAGCTTTCTTT
d_call: NA; j_call: TRBJ1-1; v_call: TRBV28; clone_size: NA; cdr3_aa: CASKGNTEAFF; cdr3_nt: TGTGCCAGCAAGGGAAACACTGAAGCTTTCTTT
d_call: TRBD2; j_call: TRBJ2-3; v_call: TRBV4-1; clone_size: NA; cdr3_aa: CASSQTGLAGGRRRSSDTQYF; cdr3_nt: TGCGCCAGCAGCCAGACGGGACTAGCGGGAGGGAGGAGGAGGTCTTCAGATACGCAGTATTTT
d_call: NA; j_call: TRBJ1-5; v_call: TRBV2; clone_size: NA; cdr3_aa: CASSASYGDQPQHF; cdr3_nt: TGTGCCAGCAGTGCGAGTTATGGCGATCAGCCCCAGCATTTT
d_call: NA; j_call: TRBJ2-7; v_call: TRBV9; clone_size: NA; cdr3_aa: CASSPSLFYEQYF; cdr3_nt: TGTGCCAGCAGCCCCTCACTTTTCTACGAGCAGTACTTC
d_call: NA; j_call: TRBJ1-3; v_call: TRBV6-1; clone_size: NA; cdr3_aa: CASSPIEGTGNTIYF; cdr3_nt: TGTGCCAGCAGCCCAATAGAGGGGACTGGAAACACCATATATTTT
d_call: NA; j_call: TRBJ1-5; v_call: TRBV12-5; clone_size: NA; cdr3_aa: CASGFRGADNQPQHF; cdr3_nt: TGTGCTAGTGGTTTTCGAGGGGCTGACAATCAGCCCCAGCATTTT
d_call: NA; j_call: TRBJ1-3; v_call: TRBV7-8; clone_size: once; cdr3_aa: CASSAGTNSGNTIYF; cdr3_nt: TGTGCCAGCAGCGCAGGGACGAACTCTGGAAACACCATATATTTT
d_call: NA; j_call: TRBJ2-1; v_call: TRBV9; clone_size: NA; cdr3_aa: CASSVGQTSSYNEQFF; cdr3_nt: TGTGCCAGCAGCGTAGGCCAGACTAGCTCCTACAATGAGCAGTTCTTC
d_call: TRBD2; j_call: TRBJ2-1; v_call: TRBV19; clone_size: NA; cdr3_aa: CASTLAGGGYNEQFF; cdr3_nt: TGTGCCAGTACCCTAGCGGGAGGGGGGTACAATGAGCAGTTCTTC
d_call: NA; j_call: TRBJ2-2; v_call: TRBV18; clone_size: NA; cdr3_aa: CASSATGRQNTGELFF; cdr3_nt: TGTGCCAGCTCAGCTACGGGACGCCAGAACACCGGGGAGCTGTTTTTT
d_call: NA; j_call: TRBJ1-4; v_call: TRBV19; clone_size: NA; cdr3_aa: CASSNREKNEKLFF; cdr3_nt: TGTGCCAGTAGTAACCGGGAAAAAAATGAAAAACTGTTTTTT
d_call: TRBD1; j_call: TRBJ2-5; v_call: TRBV30; clone_size: NA; cdr3_aa: CAWSRGWEQYF; cdr3_nt: TGTGCCTGGAGCAGGGGGTGGGAGCAGTACTTC
d_call: NA; j_call: TRBJ1-1; v_call: TRBV7-9; clone_size: NA; cdr3_aa: CASSLRPVGDTEAFF; cdr3_nt: TGTGCCAGCAGCCTAAGGCCGGTAGGGGACACTGAAGCTTTCTTT
d_call: NA; j_call: TRBJ2-3; v_call: TRBV28; clone_size: NA; cdr3_aa: CASSEADTQYF; cdr3_nt: TGTGCCAGCAGTGAGGCAGATACGCAGTATTTT
d_call: NA; j_call: TRBJ2-2; v_call: TRBV18; clone_size: NA; cdr3_aa: CASSPSQRGGDTGELFF; cdr3_nt: TGTGCCAGCTCACCCTCCCAGAGGGGGGGGGACACCGGGGAGCTGTTTTTT
d_call: TRBD2; j_call: TRBJ2-7; v_call: TRBV5-1; clone_size: NA; cdr3_aa: CASSLGGLAGLYYEQYF; cdr3_nt: TGCGCCAGCAGCTTGGGGGGACTAGCGGGACTATACTACGAGCAGTACTTC
d_call: NA; j_call: TRBJ2-5; v_call: TRBV4-1; clone_size: NA; cdr3_aa: CASSLTGDVKIAQYF; cdr3_nt: TGCGCCAGCAGCCTTACCGGGGACGTGAAAATAGCCCAGTACTTC
d_call: NA; j_call: TRBJ2-7; v_call: TRBV28; clone_size: NA; cdr3_aa: CASSLHNRVEQYF; cdr3_nt: TGTGCCAGCAGTTTACACAACAGGGTCGAGCAGTACTTC
d_call: TRBD1; j_call: TRBJ2-1; v_call: TRBV11-2; clone_size: NA; cdr3_aa: CASSLDGGTGGYNEQFF; cdr3_nt: TGTGCCAGCAGCTTAGATGGAGGGACAGGAGGATACAATGAGCAGTTCTTC
d_call: NA; j_call: TRBJ2-1; v_call: TRBV4-2; clone_size: few; cdr3_aa: CASSLRVDEQFF; cdr3_nt: TGTGCCAGCAGCCTCCGAGTCGATGAGCAGTTCTTC
d_call: NA; j_call: TRBJ2-6; v_call: TRBV28; clone_size: once; cdr3_aa: CASSLWVGNSGANVLTF; cdr3_nt: TGTGCCAGCAGTTTATGGGTAGGGAACTCTGGGGCCAACGTCCTGACTTTC
d_call: NA; j_call: TRBJ1-3; v_call: TRBV4-2; clone_size: few; cdr3_aa: CASSWGVSGNTIYF; cdr3_nt: TGTGCCAGCAGCTGGGGGGTCTCTGGAAACACCATATATTTT
d_call: NA; j_call: TRBJ1-2; v_call: TRBV27; clone_size: NA; cdr3_aa: CASSLRGQGVFSHGYTF; cdr3_nt: TGTGCCAGCAGTTTAAGGGGACAAGGCGTTTTTTCGCATGGCTACACCTTC
d_call: TRBD2; j_call: TRBJ2-5; v_call: TRBV15; clone_size: NA; cdr3_aa: CATSRGAGGPPETQYF; cdr3_nt: TGTGCCACCAGCAGAGGAGCGGGAGGGCCTCCTGAGACCCAGTACTTC
d_call: TRBD1; j_call: TRBJ1-5; v_call: TRBV4-1; clone_size: NA; cdr3_aa: CASSQEGQGRQPQHF; cdr3_nt: TGCGCCAGCAGCCAAGAGGGACAGGGACGGCAGCCCCAGCATTTT
d_call: NA; j_call: TRBJ1-5; v_call: TRBV16; clone_size: NA; cdr3_aa: CASSRRNSNQPQHF; cdr3_nt: TGTGCCAGCAGCCGCAGAAATAGCAATCAGCCCCAGCATTTT
d_call: NA; j_call: TRBJ1-3; v_call: TRBV6-1; clone_size: NA; cdr3_aa: CASSEARGVTGNTIYF; cdr3_nt: TGTGCCAGCAGTGAAGCGAGGGGGGTGACTGGAAACACCATATATTTT
d_call: NA; j_call: TRBJ2-5; v_call: TRBV6-5; clone_size: NA; cdr3_aa: CASSRVYQETQYF; cdr3_nt: TGTGCCAGCAGTCGAGTATACCAAGAGACCCAGTACTTC
d_call: NA; j_call: TRBJ2-2; v_call: TRBV7-8; clone_size: NA; cdr3_aa: CASSQWDNTGELFF; cdr3_nt: TGTGCCAGCAGCCAGTGGGACAACACCGGGGAGCTGTTTTTT